This entry concerns a single T cell receptor beta chain. Its target is unknown. The length of the CDR3 is 15 residues. Germline CDR1 is MNHNS and CDR2 is SASEGT. Losses at the gene ends were 4 bases for V and 8 bases for J; bases not matched to a gene: 6. This sample was included in a study of T cell repertoires in ileal Crohn's disease. Study details: About half received postoperative treatment, about a dozen with thiopurines and approximately 19 anti-TNF.

Some clones are missing from TCRdb's copy, which holds only in-frame ones; the method was immunoSEQ multiplex PCR. The table includes roughly 15,000 clones, about 66% detected once. Findings and caveats of the study: Compared with CD4 T cells, sorted CD8 cells carried more expanded clones. Active smokers at surgery had more clonal expansions than non-smokers.

The chain is built from TRBV6-1 and TRBJ2-1, with 12 bases identical to TRBD2. The sample was ileal tissue. This TCR came from an adult with Crohn's disease. The CDR3: CASSAASGGAHEQFF. The CDR3 nucleotides read TGTGCCAGCAGTGCCGCTAGCGGGGGGGCCCATGAGCAGTTCTTC.